Listed below are T cell receptor beta chains from one sample, sequenced in a study of Graves' ophthalmopathy and Graves' hyperthyroidism. TCRdb independently ran MiXCR on the multiplex PCR reads; one entry per CDR3 protein. The sample contains about 420,000 distinct CDR3 sequences, 20% to 25% of which appear only once. What was sequenced was peripheral blood. The receptors here all came from a woman younger than 30 with stable Graves' hyperthyroidism. The CDR3 runs from the conserved cysteine through the conserved F or W. A D gene is named only where the DNA matches it firmly. The size of a clone is reported for some rows only, either as once, few or many, or as a class for expanded clones.

clone_size j_call d_call v_call cdr3_nt cdr3_aa
many TRBJ2-5 NA TRBV2 TGTGCCAGGTTACAGGGCTGGGAGGCCCAGTACTTC CARLQGWEAQYF
many TRBJ1-2 NA TRBV29-1 TGCAGCGTTGGTTTCGTCTCGGGGGCGATCGGCTATGGCTACACCTTC CSVGFVSGAIGYGYTF
NA TRBJ2-7 NA TRBV3-1 TGTGCCAGCAGCCAAGATATAAGGTCATTGTCCTACGAGCAGTACTTC CASSQDIRSLSYEQYF
many TRBJ1-6 TRBD1 TRBV5-1 TGCGCCAGCAGCTTCGGGACAGGGAAGGATTCACCCCTCCACTTT CASSFGTGKDSPLHF
many TRBJ2-5 NA TRBV28 TGTGCCAGCAGTTTCGGGGGCGGGGAAAGAGAGACCCAGTACTTC CASSFGGGERETQYF
NA TRBJ2-5 TRBD2 TRBV6-1 TGTGCCAGCAGAGGCCTAGCGGAACAAGAGACCCAGTACTTC CASRGLAEQETQYF
many TRBJ2-7 NA TRBV7-9 TGTGCCACCTTCCAAGTGACTACCGGGGATCAGCAGTACTTC CATFQVTTGDQQYF
NA TRBJ2-2 TRBD2 TRBV15 TGTGCCACCAGCAGAGAGCCCCTAGCGGGGGGCCAAGACGGGGAGCTGTTTTTT CATSREPLAGGQDGELFF
many TRBJ1-2 NA TRBV3-1 TGTGCCAGCAGCCAAGGATGGGATAACTATGGCTACACCTTC CASSQGWDNYGYTF
few TRBJ1-2 NA TRBV2 TGTGCCAGCAGTGCCGGGACATCCGTGTTGGGCTATGGCTACACCTTC CASSAGTSVLGYGYTF
many TRBJ2-2 NA TRBV30 TGTGCCTGGAGTGTAGAGCCGACGAACACCGGGGAGCTGTTTTTT CAWSVEPTNTGELFF
NA TRBJ2-5 TRBD2 TRBV6-1 TGTGCCAGCAGCCAACCGGGACTAGCGGGGTTAGAGTCCCAGTACTTC CASSQPGLAGLESQYF
NA TRBJ1-1 NA TRBV10-3 TGTGCCATCAGTGCCCGAGGGGAGAACACTGAAGCTTTCTTT CAISARGENTEAFF
many TRBJ2-2 NA TRBV2 TGTGCCAGCAGTGGACGAACGAACACCGGGGAGCTGTTTTTT CASSGRTNTGELFF
many TRBJ1-5 NA TRBV20-1 TGCAGTGCTAGCTTTCCCGGGGGTCGGCCCCAGCATTTT CSASFPGGRPQHF
once TRBJ1-5 NA TRBV12-3/TRBV12-4 TGTGCCAGCAGCCTTAGTCCCGGACGGAATCAGCCCCAGCATTTT CASSLSPGRNQPQHF
NA TRBJ2-7 NA TRBV3-1 TGTGCCAGCAGCCAAGTCATGAACGGCGGAAGTGAGCAGTACTTC CASSQVMNGGSEQYF
many TRBJ2-2 NA TRBV7-8 TGTGCCAGCACCAGTCAACCAGGAGGGGAGCTGTTTTTT CASTSQPGGELFF
many TRBJ2-7 TRBD2 TRBV20-1 TGCAGTGCTAGGGAACTAGCGGGACCGTACGAGCAGTACTTC CSARELAGPYEQYF
many TRBJ2-5 NA TRBV29-1 TGCAGCGTTGGAGAGGGGGGCGGGCAAGAGACCCAGTACTTC CSVGEGGGQETQYF
few TRBJ2-5 NA TRBV29-1 TGCAGCGTTTTGGGGCTACAAGAGACCCAGTACTTC CSVLGLQETQYF
NA TRBJ2-7 TRBD2 TRBV6-1 TGTGCCAGCATAAGCGGGAGTGAGCAGTACTTC CASISGSEQYF
many TRBJ2-2 TRBD2 TRBV6-2/TRBV6-3 TGTGCCAGTCGTCCCGTACTAGCGGGAGTGGTCACCGGGGAGCTGTTTTTT CASRPVLAGVVTGELFF
many TRBJ2-7 NA TRBV29-1 TGCAGCGCCGCCCGGCTACAGGGAGGCGAGCAGTACTTC CSAARLQGGEQYF
NA TRBJ2-7 NA TRBV19 TGTGCCAGTAATCCCCGGAGGGGAGCCTACGAGCAGTACTTC CASNPRRGAYEQYF
NA TRBJ1-2 NA TRBV30 TGTGCCGGGCAAGGGGTGAGAGGCTACACCTTC CAGQGVRGYTF
many TRBJ2-7 NA TRBV20-1 TGCAGTGCTAGAGCGGGTGGCGACTCCTACGAGCAGTACTTC CSARAGGDSYEQYF
many TRBJ1-2 TRBD1 TRBV19 TGTGCCTCGGGACAGACTAAAAACTATGGCTACACCTTC CASGQTKNYGYTF
many TRBJ2-7 NA TRBV10-3 TGTGCCATCAGGGACCGCTCCTACGAGCAGTACTTC CAIRDRSYEQYF
many TRBJ1-5 NA TRBV27 TGTGCCAGCAGTTTATGGGGGAATGGCAATCAGCCCCAGCATTTT CASSLWGNGNQPQHF
many TRBJ1-1 NA TRBV7-9 TGTGCCAGCAGCTTAGCTCAGGGAGTCGCTGAAGCTTTCTTT CASSLAQGVAEAFF
many TRBJ2-7 NA TRBV10-3 TGTGCCATCAGTGAGTCAGGCAGGGCGAGAGACTACGAGCAGTACTTC CAISESGRARDYEQYF
few TRBJ1-1 NA TRBV6-1 TGTGCCAGCAGACCCGAACTTCAGTTTCGCACTGAAGCTTTCTTT CASRPELQFRTEAFF
NA TRBJ1-2 TRBD1 TRBV28 TGTGCCAGCAACAACCGGACAGGCCACTATGGCTACACCTTC CASNNRTGHYGYTF
many TRBJ1-1 TRBD1 TRBV14 TGTGCCAGCAGCCAGAAACAGGGGACCATGAACACTGAAGCTTTCTTT CASSQKQGTMNTEAFF
many TRBJ2-5 TRBD2 TRBV9 TGTGCCAGCAGCAGAGGAGTACGGGGAGGGGAGACCCAGTACTTC CASSRGVRGGETQYF
many TRBJ2-5 NA TRBV6-2/TRBV6-3 TGTGCCAGCAGTAGTATCGGGGTACCTACGGAGACCCAGTACTTC CASSSIGVPTETQYF
NA TRBJ1-6 NA TRBV6-1 TGTGCCAGCAGTGCTTTTTCCGGGGCCGGGGATTCACCCCTCCACTTT CASSAFSGAGDSPLHF
many TRBJ1-1 NA TRBV28 TGTGCCAGCAGCAACAACGGACAGCCGCCCCAAGCTTTCTTT CASSNNGQPPQAFF
many TRBJ1-2 NA TRBV20-1 TGCAGTGCTACCGACATCTACTATGGCTACACCTTC CSATDIYYGYTF